This T cell receptor beta chain is drawn from a study of post-analysis software for immune sequencing data. Study results and limitations: With TRBV5-6, TRBV5-1 and TRBV20-1 included, about 5 TRBV segments were more frequent in patients than in controls.

Carried by the TCR beta cDNA libraries were unique molecular identifiers. TCRdb reprocessed the PCR reads via MiXCR and lists one record per CDR3 protein. The sample has hundreds of thousands of distinct CDR3 sequences, roughly three fifths seen once. CDR3 length: 17 residues. Germline V lookup: CDR1 SEHNR, CDR2 FQNEAQ (reference sequence). With regard to this clonotype: The antigen is unknown.

The sequenced sample consisted of blood. This TCR was sampled from a girl aged 2 to 9 with multiple sclerosis. J is TRBJ2-7 and V is TRBV7-9; 12 nucleotides match TRBD2. Judging by the DNA end, TRBJ2-5 fits better; the J call may be wrong. CDR3 DNA sequence: TGTGCCAGCAGTTACCTGACTAGCGGGAGCTTTGAAGAGACCCAGTACTTC. Protein sequence: CASSYLTSGSFEETQYF.